This TCR beta chain was obtained from a study of OX40 agonist ivuxolimab in advanced cancers. Findings of the study overall: Low clonal expansion, among the lowest seen, marked partial responders at 0.1-3.0 mg/kg.

Blood samples were obtained at baseline, cycle 4 day 1, and cycle 7 day 1. Trimming removed 0 bases from V and 5 bases from J; junction bases left unmatched: 13. Germline values: CDR1 SGHNT, CDR2 YENEEA. This CDR3 spans 18 amino acids. As for this clone: The antigen is not known.

Assay used: immunoSEQ multiplex PCR; TCRdb lists only in-frame clones, some missing. The sample includes fewer than 70,000 clones, 85% to 95% of them seen just once. The sample consisted of CD4+ or CD8+ T cells sorted from blood, taken in a trial of the OX40 agonist ivuxolimab. The receptor was derived from an adult with an advanced solid tumor such as melanoma, head and neck, liver or kidney cancer. The rearrangement links TRBV11-3 to TRBJ2-7; 10 bases agree with TRBD2. CDR3: CASSLEGVAGGLRDEQYF. For the CDR3, the DNA is TGTGCCAGCAGCTTAGAAGGTGTAGCGGGAGGTCTCCGTGACGAGCAGTACTTC.